This entry features one T cell receptor beta chain sequence. The data originate from a study of blood T cell repertoires in COVID-19. Overall study: Acute and convalescent COVID-19 specimens originated in the United States, Italy and Spain. T cells, B-cell-depleted T cells, or PBMCs supplied cDNA or gDNA.

Methods used by the authors: The assay estimated nucleated cells by amplifying reference gene primers. The assay was immunoSEQ multiplex PCR, and TCRdb's table has in-frame clones only and misses some. V and J calls and clone size come straight from that table; D and trimming were deduced from the DNA. Here the sample spans approximately 110,000 clones, roughly four fifths being singletons. CDR1 is KGHSH, CDR2 LQKENI, per germline. The length of the CDR3 is 16 residues. Unmatched junction bases numbered 8, after V lost 2 bases and J lost 4 bases. This chain connects TRBV18 to TRBJ2-3; TRBD1 aligns across 8 bases. The sequence was obtained from an elderly woman with acute or convalescent COVID-19. Material: peripheral blood. The CDR3 loop is CASSPDVRGRSDTQYF. Written as DNA, the CDR3 is TGTGCCAGCTCACCAGATGTCAGGGGGCGGTCAGATACGCAGTATTTT.